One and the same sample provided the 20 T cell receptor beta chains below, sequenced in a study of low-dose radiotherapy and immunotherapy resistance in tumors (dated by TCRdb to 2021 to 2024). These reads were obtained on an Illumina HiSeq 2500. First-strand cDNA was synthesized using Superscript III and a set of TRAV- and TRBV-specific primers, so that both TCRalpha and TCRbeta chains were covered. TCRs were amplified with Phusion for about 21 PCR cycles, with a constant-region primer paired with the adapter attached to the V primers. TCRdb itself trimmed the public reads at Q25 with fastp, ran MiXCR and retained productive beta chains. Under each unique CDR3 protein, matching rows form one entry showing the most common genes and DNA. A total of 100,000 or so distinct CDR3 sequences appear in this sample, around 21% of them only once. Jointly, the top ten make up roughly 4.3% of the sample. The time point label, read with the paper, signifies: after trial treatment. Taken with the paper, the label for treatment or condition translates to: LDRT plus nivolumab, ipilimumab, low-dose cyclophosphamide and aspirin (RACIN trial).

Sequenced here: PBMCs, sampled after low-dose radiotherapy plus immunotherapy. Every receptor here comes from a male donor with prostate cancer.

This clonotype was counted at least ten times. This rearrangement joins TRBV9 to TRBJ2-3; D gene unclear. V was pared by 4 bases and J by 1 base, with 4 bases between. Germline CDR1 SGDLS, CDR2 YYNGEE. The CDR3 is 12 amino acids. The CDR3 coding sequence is TGTGCCAGCAGCATGGGCACAGATACGCAGTATTTT. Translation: CASSMGTDTQYF.

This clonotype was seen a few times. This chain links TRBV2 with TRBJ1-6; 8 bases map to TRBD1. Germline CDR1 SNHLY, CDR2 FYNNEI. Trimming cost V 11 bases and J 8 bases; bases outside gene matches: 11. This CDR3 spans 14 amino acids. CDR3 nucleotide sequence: TGTGCCTCAGGACTTGACAGGGGAGATTCACCCCTCCACTTT. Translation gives CASGLDRGDSPLHF.

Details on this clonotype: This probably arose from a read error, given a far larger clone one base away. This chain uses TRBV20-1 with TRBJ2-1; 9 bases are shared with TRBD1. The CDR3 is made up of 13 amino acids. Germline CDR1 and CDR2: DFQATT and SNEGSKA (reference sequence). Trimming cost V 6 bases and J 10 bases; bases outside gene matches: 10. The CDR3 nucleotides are TGCAGTGCGTGGCCGGGACAGGGATACGAGCAGTTCTTC. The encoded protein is CSAWPGQGYEQFF.

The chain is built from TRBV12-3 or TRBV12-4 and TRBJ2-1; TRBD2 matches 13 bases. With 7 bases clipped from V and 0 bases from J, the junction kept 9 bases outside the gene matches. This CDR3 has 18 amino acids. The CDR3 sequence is CASTGTSGEIISYNEQFF. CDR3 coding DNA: TGTGCCAGCACCGGGACTAGCGGGGAGATTATCTCCTACAATGAGCAGTTCTTC.

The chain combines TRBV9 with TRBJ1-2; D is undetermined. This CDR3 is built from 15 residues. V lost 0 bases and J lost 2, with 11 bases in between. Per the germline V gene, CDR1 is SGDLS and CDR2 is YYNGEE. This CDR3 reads CASSVAGRENYGYTF. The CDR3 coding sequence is TGTGCCAGCAGCGTAGCTGGAAGGGAGAACTATGGCTACACCTTC.

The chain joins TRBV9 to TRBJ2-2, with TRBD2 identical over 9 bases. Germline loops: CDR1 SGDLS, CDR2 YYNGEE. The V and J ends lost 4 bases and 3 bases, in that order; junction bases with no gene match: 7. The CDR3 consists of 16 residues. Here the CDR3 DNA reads TGTGCCAGCAGCCCCCGAGTAGCGGGAGACACCGGGGAGCTGTTTTTT. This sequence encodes CASSPRVAGDTGELFF.

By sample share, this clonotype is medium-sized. CDR3 nucleotides: TGCAGCGTTGAGGGGGAGCGGTCCAGCTCCTACGAGCAGTACTTC. Residues: CSVEGERSSSYEQYF. The chain has TRBV29-1 and TRBJ2-7; D may match TRBD1 or TRBD2 (5 bases each). CDR1 SQVTM and CDR2 ANQGSEA come from the germline V gene. V lost 3 bases and J lost 0, with 15 bases in between. There are 15 residues in the CDR3.

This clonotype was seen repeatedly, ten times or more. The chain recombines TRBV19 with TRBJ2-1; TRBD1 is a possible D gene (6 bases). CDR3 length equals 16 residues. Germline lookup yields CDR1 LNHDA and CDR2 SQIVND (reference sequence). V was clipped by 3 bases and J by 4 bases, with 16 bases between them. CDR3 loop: CASSIYGTRGYNEQFF. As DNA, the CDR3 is TGTGCCAGTAGTATCTATGGGACACGGGGTTACAATGAGCAGTTCTTC. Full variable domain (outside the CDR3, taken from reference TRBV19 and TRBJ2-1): DGGITQSPKYLFRKEGQNVTLSCEQNLNHDAMYWYRQDPGQGLRLIYYSQIVNDFQKGDIAEGYSVSREKKESFPLTVTSAQKNPTAFYLCASSIYGTRGYNEQFFGPGTRLTVL.

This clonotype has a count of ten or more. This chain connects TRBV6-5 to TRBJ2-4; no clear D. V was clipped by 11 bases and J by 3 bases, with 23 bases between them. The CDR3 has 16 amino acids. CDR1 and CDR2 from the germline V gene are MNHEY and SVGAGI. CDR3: CARAETSRFGKNIQYF. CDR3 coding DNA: TGTGCCCGGGCAGAGACCTCGCGTTTCGGCAAAAACATTCAGTACTTC.

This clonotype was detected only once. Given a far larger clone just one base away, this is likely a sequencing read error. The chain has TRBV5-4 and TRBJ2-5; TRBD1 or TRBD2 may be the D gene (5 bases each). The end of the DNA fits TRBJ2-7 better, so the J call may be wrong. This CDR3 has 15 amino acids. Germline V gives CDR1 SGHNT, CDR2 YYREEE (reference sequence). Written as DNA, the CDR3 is TGTGCCAGCAGCGTGGGGCCGCTAGCCTCCTACGAGCAGTACTTC. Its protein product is CASSVGPLASYEQYF.

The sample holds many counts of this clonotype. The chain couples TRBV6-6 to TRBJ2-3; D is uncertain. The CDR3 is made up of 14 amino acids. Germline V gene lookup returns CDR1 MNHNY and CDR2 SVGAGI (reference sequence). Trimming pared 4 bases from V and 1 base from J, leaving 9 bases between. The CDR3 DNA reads TGTGCCAGCAGTTGGGCCGCGGGCACAGATACGCAGTATTTT. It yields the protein CASSWAAGTDTQYF.

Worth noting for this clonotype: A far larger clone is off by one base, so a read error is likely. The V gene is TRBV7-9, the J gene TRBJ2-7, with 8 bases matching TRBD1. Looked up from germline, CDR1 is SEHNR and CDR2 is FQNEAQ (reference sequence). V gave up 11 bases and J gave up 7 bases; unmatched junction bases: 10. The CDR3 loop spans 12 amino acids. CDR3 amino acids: CACGTGPNEQYF. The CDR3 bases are TGTGCCTGTGGGACAGGTCCCAATGAGCAGTACTTC.

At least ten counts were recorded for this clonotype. The CDR3 region is CSVVPAGTVRNTIYF. As DNA, the CDR3 is TGCAGCGTTGTCCCAGCCGGGACAGTTCGAAACACCATATATTTT. This chain uses TRBV29-1 with TRBJ1-3, with 7 positions matching TRBD1. Germline CDR1 SQVTM, CDR2 ANQGSEA. Germline trimming cut 4 bases from V and 5 bases from J; bases unmatched to any gene: 11. The CDR3 is 15 residues long.

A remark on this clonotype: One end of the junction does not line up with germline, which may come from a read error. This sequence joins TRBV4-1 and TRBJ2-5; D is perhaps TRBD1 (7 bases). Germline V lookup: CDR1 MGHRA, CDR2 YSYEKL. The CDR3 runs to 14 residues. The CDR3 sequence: CASSPGQRGETQYF. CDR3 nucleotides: TGTGCCAGTAGCCCGGGACAGAGGGGGGAAACCCAGTACTTC.

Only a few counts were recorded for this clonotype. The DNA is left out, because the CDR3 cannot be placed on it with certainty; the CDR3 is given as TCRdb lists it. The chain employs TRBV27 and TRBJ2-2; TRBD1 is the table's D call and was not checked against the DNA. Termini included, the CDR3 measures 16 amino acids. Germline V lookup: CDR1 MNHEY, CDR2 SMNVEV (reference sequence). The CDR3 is CASRNLGGGAPGSCFF.

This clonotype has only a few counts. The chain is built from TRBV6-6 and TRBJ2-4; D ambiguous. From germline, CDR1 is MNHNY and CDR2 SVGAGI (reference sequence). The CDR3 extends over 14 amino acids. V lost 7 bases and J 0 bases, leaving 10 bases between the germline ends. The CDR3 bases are TGTGCCAGCACCCAGAGTCTAGCCAAAAACATTCAGTACTTC. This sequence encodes CASTQSLAKNIQYF.

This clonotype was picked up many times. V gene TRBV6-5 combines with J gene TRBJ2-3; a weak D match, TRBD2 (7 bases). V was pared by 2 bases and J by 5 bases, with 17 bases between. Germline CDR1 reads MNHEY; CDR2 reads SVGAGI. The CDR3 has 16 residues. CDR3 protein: CASSYMGGGRGDTQYF. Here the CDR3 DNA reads TGTGCCAGCAGTTACATGGGGGGGGGCCGCGGAGATACGCAGTATTTT.

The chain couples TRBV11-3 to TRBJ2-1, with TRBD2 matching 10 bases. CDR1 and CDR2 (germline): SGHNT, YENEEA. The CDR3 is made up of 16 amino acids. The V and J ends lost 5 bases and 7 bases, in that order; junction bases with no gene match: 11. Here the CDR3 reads CASSIQSGGAGNEQFF. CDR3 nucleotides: TGTGCCAGCAGCATACAGAGCGGGGGGGCAGGGAATGAGCAGTTCTTC.

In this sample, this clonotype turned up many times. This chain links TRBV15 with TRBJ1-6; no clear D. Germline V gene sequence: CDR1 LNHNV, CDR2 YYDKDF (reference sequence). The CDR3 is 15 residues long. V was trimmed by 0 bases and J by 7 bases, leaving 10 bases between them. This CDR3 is CATSRDLEPNSPLHF. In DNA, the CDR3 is TGTGCCACCAGCAGAGATTTGGAGCCAAATTCACCCCTCCACTTT.

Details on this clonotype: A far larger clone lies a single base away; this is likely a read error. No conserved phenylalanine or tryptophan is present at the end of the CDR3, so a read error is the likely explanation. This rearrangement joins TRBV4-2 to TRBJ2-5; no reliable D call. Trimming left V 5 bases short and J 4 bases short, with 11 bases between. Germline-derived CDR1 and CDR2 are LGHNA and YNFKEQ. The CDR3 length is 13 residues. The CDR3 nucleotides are TGTGCCAGCAGCTTGCGTGCCCGAGAGACCCAGTACCTC. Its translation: CASSLRARETQYL.